Listed here are 10 T cell receptor beta chains from one sample, sequenced in a study of blood T cell repertoires in COVID-19 (dated by TCRdb to 2019 to 2021). The library was generated by the immunoSEQ multiplex PCR assay. TCRdb carries this immuneACCESS record with in-frame sequences only. Its versions omit some clonotypes, under half of them owing to an unresolved V gene in the studies checked, with the rest unexplained. The sample table contains about 33,000 clones; only one count was recorded for approximately 85% of them. The ten top clones hold roughly 7.3% of the sample. Sequenced: peripheral blood. These receptors were taken from a human donor in a cohort sampled during active COVID-19.

J is TRBJ2-5 and V is TRBV7-2; tentative D call: TRBD1 (6 bases). Trimming removed 5 bases at V and 6 bases at J, with 13 bases between. This CDR3 spans 13 amino acids. Germline V gene sequence: CDR1 SGHTA, CDR2 FQGNSA. CDR3 loop: CASSLGQIKTQYF. CDR3 DNA: TGTGCCAGCAGCCTCGGACAGATAAAGACCCAGTACTTC.

This clone was observed once. The CDR3 does not close with the conserved phenylalanine or tryptophan, likely indicating a read error. Because the CDR3's place on the DNA is in doubt, the DNA is left out and the CDR3 is given as listed by TCRdb. The genes are TRBV5-1 and TRBJ2-2; TRBD2 is taken as the D call from the table, unchecked against the DNA. The CDR3 numbers 9 amino acids, ends counted. CDR1 and CDR2 (germline): SGHRS, YFSETQ. CDR3: CASSSPGLS.

This sequence joins TRBV6-5 and TRBJ1-4, with D possibly matching TRBD1 (5 bases). Germline lookup yields CDR1 MNHEY and CDR2 SVGAGI. The V end was cut by 6 bases, the J end by 3 bases, with 14 bases between. This CDR3 region has 15 residues. The CDR3 bases are TGTGCCAGCAGGCCATTGGGGGGGTCTAATGAAAAACTGTTTTTT. Amino acids: CASRPLGGSNEKLFF.

The V and J genes are TRBV9 and TRBJ1-2, with 9 bases fitting TRBD1. This CDR3 contains 16 residues. With V trimmed by 4 bases and J by 4 bases, 11 bases remained unmatched. Germline-derived CDR1 and CDR2 are SGDLS and YYNGEE. The CDR3 spells CASSSFGGTGSYGYTF. CDR3 in DNA: TGTGCCAGCAGCTCGTTCGGAGGGACAGGGAGCTATGGCTACACCTTC. The variable domain in full, with the rest retrieved from reference TRBV9 and TRBJ1-2, is DSGVTQTPKHLITATGQRVTLRCSPRSGDLSVYWYQQSLDQGLQFLIQYYNGEERAKGNILERFSAQQFPDLHSELNLSSLELGDSALYFCASSSFGGTGSYGYTFGSGTRLTVV.

CDR3 in DNA: TGTGCCACCAGCAAGGACAGGTTTCACCTCAGTGAGCAGTTCTTC. As protein: CATSKDRFHLSEQFF. J is TRBJ2-1 and V is TRBV15; 7 nucleotides line up with TRBD1. With V trimmed by 4 bases and J by 9 bases, 12 bases remained unmatched. The germline V gene encodes CDR1 LNHNV and CDR2 YYDKDF (reference sequence). This CDR3 spans 15 amino acids.

In the case of this clone: Other nucleotide sequences from this sample produce the same CDR3. The chain employs TRBV28 and TRBJ2-1; possible D gene TRBD2, 6 bases. The length of the CDR3 is 14 residues. V lost 2 bases to trimming and J lost 8 bases, with 13 bases between them. Germline V gives CDR1 MDHEN, CDR2 SYDVKM. This CDR3 is CASSLVAAGHEQFF. The CDR3 DNA sequence: TGTGCCAGCAGTTTAGTAGCGGCAGGGCATGAGCAGTTCTTC.

V usage is TRBV7-8 and J usage is TRBJ2-3; D unresolved. Germline-derived CDR1 and CDR2 are SGHVS and FQNEAQ. V was pared by 7 bases and J by 2 bases, with 10 bases between. The CDR3 is 13 residues long. The CDR3 loop reads CASIYSITDTQYF. Written as DNA, the CDR3 is TGTGCCAGCATCTATTCGATCACAGATACGCAGTATTTT.

V is TRBV10-3 and J is TRBJ2-7; 7 bases match TRBD1. This CDR3 contains 15 residues. From germline, CDR1 is ENHRY and CDR2 SYGVKD. V was pared by 3 bases and J by 2 bases, with 7 bases of the junction left unmatched. The CDR3 DNA sequence: TGTGCCATCAGTGACCCCAGACAGGGACCCTACGAGCAGTACTTC. Amino acid sequence: CAISDPRQGPYEQYF.

V is TRBV6-4 and J is TRBJ2-7; D unclear. The CDR3 length is 17 residues. Trimming removed 2 bases at V and 3 bases at J, with 20 bases between. Germline CDR1 MRHNA, CDR2 SNTAGT. The CDR3 loop reads CASSDPMPPGNYYEQYF. CDR3 DNA sequence: TGTGCCAGCAGTGACCCCATGCCCCCGGGTAACTACTACGAGCAGTACTTC.

This chain connects TRBV7-6 to TRBJ2-3; 10 bases are a match to TRBD2. This CDR3 contains 16 residues. Germline lookup yields CDR1 SGHVS and CDR2 FNYEAQ. The J segment lost 1 base and the V segment lost 8 bases, leaving 9 bases of the junction unmatched. The CDR3 loop reads CASGLAGVYGTDTQYF. In DNA, the CDR3 is TGTGCCAGCGGGCTAGCGGGAGTCTACGGCACAGATACGCAGTATTTT.